What follows are 11 T cell receptor beta chains derived from one specimen sequenced in a study of blood T cell repertoires in COVID-19. The assay was immunoSEQ multiplex PCR, and TCRdb's table has in-frame clones only and misses some. The sample contains about 370,000 clones, 80% to 90% of which appear only once. The source material was PBMCs or T cells enriched from blood (not recorded which). These receptors were taken from a man between 18 and 35 years old who had recovered from COVID-19.

The chain links TRBV7-9 to TRBJ2-5; perhaps TRBD1 as D (7 bases). CDR1 and CDR2 from the germline V gene are SEHNR and FQNEAQ (reference sequence). The ends were cut back, 1 base at V and 5 bases at J, with 14 bases in the middle. The CDR3 loop spans 15 amino acids. DNA of the CDR3: TGTGCCAGCAGCTTAGAAGGGGGCGCGGGGGAGACCCAGTACTTC. Translating gives CASSLEGGAGETQYF.

With respect to this clone: This same CDR3 is encoded by further DNA sequences in the sample. The rearrangement links TRBV5-6 to TRBJ2-5; D is uncertain. The CDR3 covers 11 residues. Per the germline V gene, CDR1 is SGHDT and CDR2 is YYEEEE. Trimming stripped 1 base from V and 5 bases from J, with 3 bases between. CDR3 bases: TGTGCCAGCAGCTTGCAGGAGACCCAGTACTTC. Amino acid sequence: CASSLQETQYF.

The J gene is TRBJ2-7, the V gene TRBV10-3; D unclear. There are 15 residues in the CDR3. Germline CDR1 reads ENHRY; CDR2 reads SYGVKD. V was shortened by 3 bases and J by 2 bases, with 14 bases between the two germline ends. CDR3 loop: CAISEQFTGPYEQYF. CDR3 bases: TGTGCCATCAGTGAACAATTTACGGGTCCCTACGAGCAGTACTTC.

This chain links TRBV5-8 with TRBJ2-1, with 12 bases identical to TRBD1. CDR3 length equals 14 residues. Germline CDR1 is SGHTS and CDR2 is YDEGEE. CDR3 sequence reads: CADTPGQGAVEQFF. The CDR3 DNA sequence: TGTGCAGATACACCGGGACAGGGGGCTGTTGAGCAGTTCTTC.

This chain links TRBV9 with TRBJ1-1; D gene unclear. The germline V gene has CDR1 SGDLS and CDR2 YYNGEE. V was clipped by 3 bases and J by 1 base, with 4 bases between them. This CDR3 contains 12 residues. For the CDR3, the DNA is TGTGCCAGCAGCGGAGAGAACACTGAAGCTTTCTTT. Translated: CASSGENTEAFF.

The chain carries TRBV4-2 and TRBJ1-2, with D possibly matching TRBD1 (5 bases). CDR3 length: 16 residues. Germline V gene data show CDR1 as LGHNA and CDR2 as YNFKEQ. Trimming took 0 bases from V and 7 from J, leaving 18 bases between them. CDR3 in DNA: TGTGCCAGCAGCCAAGATCCGTCGGCAGGGAATGGTGGCTACACCTTC. Its protein product is CASSQDPSAGNGGYTF.

This chain connects TRBV4-1 to TRBJ1-6; weak D call: TRBD1 (5 bases). The germline CDR1 and CDR2 sequences are MGHRA and YSYEKL. This CDR3 spans 13 amino acids. Trimming took off 1 base at V and 14 bases at J, with 12 bases between the two ends. This CDR3 reads CASSQVGVGALHF. Written as DNA, the CDR3 is TGCGCCAGCAGCCAAGTTGGGGTAGGGGCCCTCCACTTT.

The CDR3, as DNA: TGTGCCAGCTACAGGGGGCTCAGGAATTCACCCCTCCACTTT. This encodes CASYRGLRNSPLHF. This chain joins TRBV28 and TRBJ1-6; TRBD1 matches 9 bases. The CDR3 is 14 amino acids. Looked up from germline, CDR1 is MDHEN and CDR2 is SYDVKM. The V gene end was trimmed by 8 bases and the J gene end by 7 bases; junction bases not matched to a gene: 6.

The chain joins TRBV6-5 to TRBJ2-2; D is possibly TRBD1 (6 bases). The ends were cut back, 7 bases at V and 7 bases at J, with 10 bases in the middle. The CDR3 contains 12 residues. Germline CDR1 is MNHEY and CDR2 is SVGAGI. The CDR3 sequence is CASNLGGGELFF. The CDR3 DNA is TGTGCCAGCAACCTAGGGGGCGGGGAGCTGTTTTTT.

The chain is built from TRBV12-3 or TRBV12-4 and TRBJ1-1, with 7 bases identical to TRBD1. The CDR3 loop spans 13 amino acids. Losses at the gene ends were 6 bases for V and 10 bases for J; bases not matched to a gene: 11. CDR3 DNA sequence: TGTGCCAGCAGCCTGACGGAGGGACAGACAGCTTTCTTT. Translated, it gives CASSLTEGQTAFF.

The chain carries TRBV7-8 and TRBJ2-3; TRBD2 matches at 10 bases. Trimming took 5 bases from V and 3 from J; bases not matched to a gene: 5. CDR1 is SGHVS, CDR2 FQNEAQ, per germline. CDR3 length: 15 amino acids. CDR3 protein: CASSLSGGPTDTQYF. In DNA, the CDR3 is TGTGCCAGCAGCCTTAGCGGGGGGCCAACAGATACGCAGTATTTT.